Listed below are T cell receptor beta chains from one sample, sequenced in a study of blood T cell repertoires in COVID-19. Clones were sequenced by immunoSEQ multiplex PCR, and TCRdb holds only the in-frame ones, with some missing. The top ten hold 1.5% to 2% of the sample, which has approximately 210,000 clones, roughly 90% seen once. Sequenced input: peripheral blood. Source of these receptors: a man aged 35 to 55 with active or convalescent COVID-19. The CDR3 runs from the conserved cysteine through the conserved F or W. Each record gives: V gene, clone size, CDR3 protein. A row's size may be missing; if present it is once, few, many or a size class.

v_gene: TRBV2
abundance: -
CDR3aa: CASSDVRVTGELFF

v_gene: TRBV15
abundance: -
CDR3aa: CATSRGTGLSGHEQFF

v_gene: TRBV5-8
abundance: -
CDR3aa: CASSQGTDSNQPQHF

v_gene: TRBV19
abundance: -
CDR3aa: CASSINWGNSPLHF

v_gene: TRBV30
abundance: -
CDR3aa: CAWSVLDRDEAPEQYF

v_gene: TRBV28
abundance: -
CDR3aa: CASSLSGGSSPLHF

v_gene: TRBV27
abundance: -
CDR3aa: CASSLSLSYEQYF

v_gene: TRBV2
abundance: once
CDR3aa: CASRRQGDQPQHF

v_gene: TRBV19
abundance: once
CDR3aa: CASSNSRNQPQHF

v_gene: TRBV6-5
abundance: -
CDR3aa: CASRPGQGPYEQYF

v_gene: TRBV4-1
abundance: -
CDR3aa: CASSHASAQSSYEQYF

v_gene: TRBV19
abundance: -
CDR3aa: CASQTLSYQPQHF

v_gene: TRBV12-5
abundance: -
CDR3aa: CASGLMGNGYTF

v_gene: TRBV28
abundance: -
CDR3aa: CASSTPGQNSGNTIYF

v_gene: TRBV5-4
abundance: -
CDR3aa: CASSLETGTDYGYTF

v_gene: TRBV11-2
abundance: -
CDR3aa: CASSPPTGNGYTF

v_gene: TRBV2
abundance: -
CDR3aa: CASSVGGRGNSPLHF

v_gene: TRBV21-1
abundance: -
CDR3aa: CASTKECEQYF

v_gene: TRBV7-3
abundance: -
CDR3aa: CASSLTRGTGENNSPLHF

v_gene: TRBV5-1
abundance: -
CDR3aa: CASSLDALRSGGYTF

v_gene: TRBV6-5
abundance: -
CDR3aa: CASSPPGNTEAFF

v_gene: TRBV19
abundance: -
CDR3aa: CASSRVVNSNQPQHF

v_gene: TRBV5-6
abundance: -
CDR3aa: CASSLGDRGSGNTIYF

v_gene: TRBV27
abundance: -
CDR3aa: CASSLLSPGGGYTF

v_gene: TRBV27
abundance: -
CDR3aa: CASRISGSSYEQYF

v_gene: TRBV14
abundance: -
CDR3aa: CASSPTRGGYTEAFF

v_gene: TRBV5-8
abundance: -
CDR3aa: CASSSGLISSYNSPLHF

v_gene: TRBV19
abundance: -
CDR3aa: CASSTGTGGPYEQYF

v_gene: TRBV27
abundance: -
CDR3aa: CAPWGTGGTEAFF

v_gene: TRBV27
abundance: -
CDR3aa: CASSLWDSEYNEQFF

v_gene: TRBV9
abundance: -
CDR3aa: CASSVGGAAYEQYF

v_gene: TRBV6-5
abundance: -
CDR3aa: CASSSMTGAEGNTIYF

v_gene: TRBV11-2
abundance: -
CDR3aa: CASSFGTSGGYEQYF

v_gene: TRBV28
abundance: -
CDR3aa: CASSATGFGSNQPQHF

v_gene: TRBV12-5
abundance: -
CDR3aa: CASGLAGSNYGYTF

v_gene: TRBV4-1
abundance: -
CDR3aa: CASSQFGRNTEAFF

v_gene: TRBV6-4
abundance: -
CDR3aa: CASSDSTGGKNNEQFF

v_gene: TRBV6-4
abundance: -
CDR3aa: CASSDLPFYEQFF

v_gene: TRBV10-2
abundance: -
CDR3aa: CASSTLGTQTNSPLHF